This T cell receptor beta chain was documented in a study of cytomegalovirus exposure and HLA in healthy donors. Whole-study findings and limits: The majority of TCR sequences were rare, yet some public TCRs appeared in many donors. According to a later analysis, donors in an Asian-associated ancestry cluster reportedly had fewer N-insertions than the roughly 670-donor mean. TCR beta V- and J-gene trimming, according to a later analysis, was linked to a missense DCLRE1C variant.

This clone appeared a single time. Its antigen is not known. Primers for the PCR totalled 60 Vbeta and 13 Jbeta. TCRdb's copy holds only in-frame clones and misses some; the assay was immunoSEQ multiplex PCR. The sample includes 150,000 or so clones, 80% to 90% seen only once; the top ten take 0.7% to 0.95%. The sequence derives from a young woman in good health and CMV-seronegative. Specimen: PBMCs.

DNA of the CDR3: TGTGCCATCAGCCAGGTCTCCTACGAGCAGTACTTC. This translates into CAISQVSYEQYF. The chain links TRBV10-3 to TRBJ2-7, with D uncertain. The CDR3 consists of 12 residues. Germline V lookup: CDR1 ENHRY, CDR2 SYGVKD. Trimming removed 6 bases from V and 0 bases from J, with 6 bases in between.